The source of this TCR beta chain is a study of read filtering for tumor transcriptome and immune sequencing. Whole-study results and caveats: Sorted CD138-negative bone marrow cells were not purified T cells.

A note on this clonotype: Its antigen is unknown. A much larger clone differs from this one at a single base, so this may be a read error.

From germline, CDR1 is LNHDA and CDR2 SQIVND (reference sequence). The CDR3 is 13 amino acids. This library used approximately 0.4 ug RNA and molecular barcoded adaptors spanning alpha/delta and beta/gamma chains. TCRdb re-derived calls from the reads in MiXCR, one entry per CDR3 protein. The sample lists 43,000 or so distinct CDR3 sequences, roughly 12% occurring once. The V call is TRBV19, the J call TRBJ2-2; no firm D call. This clonotype was obtained from a donor at least 40 years old with multiple myeloma. The sample comprised a population of CD138-negative cells sorted from bone marrow. The DNA of the CDR3 is TGTGTCAGTCTCCTAAGCAACACCGGGGAGCTGTTTTTT. This codes for CVSLLSNTGELFF. Drawing the rest from reference TRBV19 and TRBJ2-2, the complete variable domain is DGGITQSPKYLFRKEGQNVTLSCEQNLNHDAMYWYRQDPGQGLRLIYYSQIVNDFQKGDIAEGYSVSREKKESFPLTVTSAQKNPTAFYLCVSLLSNTGELFFGEGSRLTVL.